This T cell receptor (beta chain) was sequenced in a study of cytomegalovirus exposure and HLA in healthy donors. Study-wide results and caveats: A link between a missense DCLRE1C variant and TCR beta V- and J-gene trimming emerged from a later analysis. Cytomegalovirus status was reportedly diagnosed by the classifier with high specificity and sensitivity. Near-uniform donor sequencing depth was presumed by presence/absence analyses.

Use of 60 Vbeta and 13 Jbeta primers characterized the PCR. Sequencing used immunoSEQ multiplex PCR; TCRdb keeps in-frame clones, though not all of them. The sample lists about 57,000 clones, 55% to 85% occurring once. With respect to this clone: As yet, its antigen is unknown.

The TCR comes from a woman between 45 and 65 years old in good health and CMV-seronegative. Material: PBMCs.

This CDR3 reads CASSLAGKQYF. CDR3 sequence (DNA): TGTGCCAGCTCCCTAGCGGGGAAGCAGTATTTT. The V gene is TRBV18, the J gene TRBJ2-3; 9 bases line up with TRBD2. CDR3 length: 11 amino acids. J lost 11 bases, V lost 6 bases, and 3 bases had no gene match. Germline V gene sequence: CDR1 KGHSH, CDR2 LQKENI. Filled out from reference TRBV18 and TRBJ2-3, the complete variable domain reads NAGVMQNPRHLVRRRGQEARLRCSPMKGHSHVYWYRQLPEEGLKFMVYLQKENIIDESGMPKERFSAEFPKEGPSILRIQQVVRGDSAAYFCASSLAGKQYFGPGTRLTVL.